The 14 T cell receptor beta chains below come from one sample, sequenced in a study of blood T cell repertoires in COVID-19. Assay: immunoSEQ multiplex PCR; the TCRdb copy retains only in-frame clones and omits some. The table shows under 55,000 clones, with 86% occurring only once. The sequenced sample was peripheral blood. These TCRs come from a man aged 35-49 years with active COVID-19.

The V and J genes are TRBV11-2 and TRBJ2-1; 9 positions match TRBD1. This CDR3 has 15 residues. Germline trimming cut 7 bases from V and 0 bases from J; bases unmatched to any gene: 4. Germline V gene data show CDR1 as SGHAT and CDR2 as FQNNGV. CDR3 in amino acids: CASTLDRGSYNEQFF. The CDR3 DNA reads TGTGCCAGCACCTTGGACAGGGGCTCCTACAATGAGCAGTTCTTC.

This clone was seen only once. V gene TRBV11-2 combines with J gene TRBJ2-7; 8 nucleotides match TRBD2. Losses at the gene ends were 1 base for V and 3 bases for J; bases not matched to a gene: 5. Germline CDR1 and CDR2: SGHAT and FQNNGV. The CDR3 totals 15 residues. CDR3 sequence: CASSLAGGGLYEQYF. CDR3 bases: TGTGCCAGCAGCTTAGCGGGAGGGGGTCTCTACGAGCAGTACTTC.

CDR3 DNA sequence: TGTGCCACCAGCACTAGGGCGACAGGCCGGGCCTCGTACTTC. Its translation: CATSTRATGRASYF. V gene TRBV15 combines with J gene TRBJ2-7, with a possible D match to TRBD1 (6 bases). Deletions cut 4 bases from V and 12 bases from J, with 22 bases between. The CDR3 covers 14 residues. Germline V CDR1 and CDR2: LNHNV, YYDKDF (reference sequence).

The CDR3 nucleotides read TGCAGCGTGACTAGCGGGGGACCGTCACGCACAGATACGCAGTATTTT. It encodes CSVTSGGPSRTDTQYF. The rearrangement joins TRBV29-1 to TRBJ2-3, with 12 bases fitting TRBD2. The germline V gene encodes CDR1 SQVTM and CDR2 ANQGSEA. J lost 1 base, V lost 6 bases, and 8 bases had no gene match. CDR3 length equals 16 residues.

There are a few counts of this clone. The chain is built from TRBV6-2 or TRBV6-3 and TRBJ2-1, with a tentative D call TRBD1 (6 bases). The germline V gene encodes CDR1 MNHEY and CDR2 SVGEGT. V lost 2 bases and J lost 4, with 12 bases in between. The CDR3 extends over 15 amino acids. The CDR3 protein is CASSYIEGEYNEQFF. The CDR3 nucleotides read TGTGCCAGCAGTTACATAGAGGGGGAATACAATGAGCAGTTCTTC.

DNA of the CDR3: TGTGCCAGCAGCTTTGGAGGGGCTGGCGAGCAGTACTTC. It translates to CASSFGGAGEQYF. The chain is built from TRBV11-2 and TRBJ2-7, with D perhaps matching TRBD2 (6 bases). The CDR3 has 13 amino acids. Germline CDR1 and CDR2: SGHAT and FQNNGV. Trimming removed 3 bases at V and 6 bases at J, with 12 bases between.

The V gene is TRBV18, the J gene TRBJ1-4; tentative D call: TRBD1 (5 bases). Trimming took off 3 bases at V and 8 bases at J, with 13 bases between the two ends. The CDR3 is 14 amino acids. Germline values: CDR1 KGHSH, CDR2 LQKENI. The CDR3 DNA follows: TGTGCCAGCTCACCTAGGGGCCTTGACGAAAAACTGTTTTTT. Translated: CASSPRGLDEKLFF.

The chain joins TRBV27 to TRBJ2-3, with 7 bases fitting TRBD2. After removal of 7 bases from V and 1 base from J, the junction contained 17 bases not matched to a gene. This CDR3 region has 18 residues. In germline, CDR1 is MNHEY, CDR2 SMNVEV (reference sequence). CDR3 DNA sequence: TGTGCCAGCAATCGGGGGGTTTACCTTGCAAGGGGCACAGATACGCAGTATTTT. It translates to CASNRGVYLARGTDTQYF.

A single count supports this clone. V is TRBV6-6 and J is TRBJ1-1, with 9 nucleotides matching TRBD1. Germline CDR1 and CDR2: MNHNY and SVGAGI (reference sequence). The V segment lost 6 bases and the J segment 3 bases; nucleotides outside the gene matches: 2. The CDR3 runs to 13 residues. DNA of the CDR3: TGTGCCAGCAGGGACAGGGGTCACACTGAAGCTTTCTTT. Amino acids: CASRDRGHTEAFF.

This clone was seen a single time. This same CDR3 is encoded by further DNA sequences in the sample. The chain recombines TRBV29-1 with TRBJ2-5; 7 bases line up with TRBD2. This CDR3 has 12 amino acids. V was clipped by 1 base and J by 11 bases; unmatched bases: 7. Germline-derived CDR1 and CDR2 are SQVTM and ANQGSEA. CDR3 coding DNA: TGCAGCGTTGAAGTGGGGCGGGGGACTCAGTACTTC. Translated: CSVEVGRGTQYF.

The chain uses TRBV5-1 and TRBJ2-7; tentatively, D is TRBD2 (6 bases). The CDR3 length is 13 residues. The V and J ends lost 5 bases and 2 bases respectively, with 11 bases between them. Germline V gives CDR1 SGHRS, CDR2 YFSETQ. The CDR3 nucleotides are TGCGCCAGCAGTCCCGGAGGGGCCTACGAGCAGTACTTC. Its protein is CASSPGGAYEQYF.

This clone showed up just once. The CDR3 DNA reads TGTGCCACCAGTGATTTACGGGCTAGCGGAATCTACGAGCAGTACTTC. It specifies CATSDLRASGIYEQYF. The chain is built from TRBV24-1 and TRBJ2-7; 7 nucleotides agree with TRBD2. The CDR3 runs to 16 residues. Per germline, CDR1 KGHDR and CDR2 SFDVKD. V was pared by 1 base and J by 3 bases, with 8 bases of the junction left unmatched.

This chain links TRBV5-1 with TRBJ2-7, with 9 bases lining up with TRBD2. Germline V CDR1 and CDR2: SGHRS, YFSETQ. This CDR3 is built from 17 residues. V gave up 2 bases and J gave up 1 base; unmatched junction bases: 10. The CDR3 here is CASSFHASGEKSYEQYF. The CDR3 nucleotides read TGCGCCAGCAGCTTCCATGCTAGCGGGGAGAAGTCCTACGAGCAGTACTTC.

The CDR3 DNA reads as TGTGCCAGCAGCTTAATGGGGGGTCGGGCAGATACGCAGTATTTT. Its translation is CASSLMGGRADTQYF. The V call is TRBV7-3, the J call TRBJ2-3; TRBD2 is a possible D gene (6 bases). Trimming took 1 base from V and 4 from J, leaving 12 bases between them. Per germline, CDR1 SGHTA and CDR2 FQGTGA. CDR3 length equals 15 residues.